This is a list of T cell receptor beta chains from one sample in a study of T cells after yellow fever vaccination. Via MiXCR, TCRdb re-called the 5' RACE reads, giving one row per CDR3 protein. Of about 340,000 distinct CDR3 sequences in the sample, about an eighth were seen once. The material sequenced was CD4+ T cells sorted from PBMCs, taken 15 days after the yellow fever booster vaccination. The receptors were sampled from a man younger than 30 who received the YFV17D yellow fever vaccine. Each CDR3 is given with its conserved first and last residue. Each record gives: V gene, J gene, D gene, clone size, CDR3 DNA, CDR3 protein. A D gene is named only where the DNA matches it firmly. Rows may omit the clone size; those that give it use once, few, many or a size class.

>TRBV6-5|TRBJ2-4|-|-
TGTGCCAGCAGTTACGGGCCGGGGGTTTCGTATCAAGGCAAAAACATTCAGTACTTC
CASSYGPGVSYQGKNIQYF
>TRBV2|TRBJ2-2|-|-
TGTGCCAGCAGTGGTGACAGGAGAAACACCGGGGAGCTGTTTTTT
CASSGDRRNTGELFF
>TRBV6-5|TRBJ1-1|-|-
TGTGCCAGCACCCAGGGAGACACTGAAGCTTTCTTT
CASTQGDTEAFF
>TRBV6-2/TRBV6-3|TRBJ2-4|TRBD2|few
TGTGCCAGCAGTCACGGACTAGCGGTAGCCAAAAACATTCAGTACTTC
CASSHGLAVAKNIQYF
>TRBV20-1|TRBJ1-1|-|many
TGCAGTGCTAGAGATATCGGGGGCGGGGGCACTGAAGCTTTCTTT
CSARDIGGGGTEAFF
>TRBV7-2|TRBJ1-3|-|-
TGTGCCAGCACCCCGGACGGAGGAAACACCATATATTTT
CASTPDGGNTIYF
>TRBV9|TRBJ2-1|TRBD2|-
TGTGCCAGCAGCCCAGCGGGGGCAACGTACAATGAGCAGTTCTTC
CASSPAGATYNEQFF
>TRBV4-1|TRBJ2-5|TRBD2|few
TGCGCCAGCAGCCCTTCTAGCGGGGGATCTAGGGAGACCCAGTACTTC
CASSPSSGGSRETQYF
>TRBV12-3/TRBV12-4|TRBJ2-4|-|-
TGTGCCAGCAGTTTAGGCATGAGAAACATTCAGTACTTC
CASSLGMRNIQYF
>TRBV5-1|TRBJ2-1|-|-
TGCGCCAGCAGCTTCGCTTCGTCCTACAATGAGCAGTTCTTC
CASSFASSYNEQFF
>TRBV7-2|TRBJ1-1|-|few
TGTGCCAGCAGCTTACGGTGGGGGGCCGGCACTGAAGCTTTCTTT
CASSLRWGAGTEAFF
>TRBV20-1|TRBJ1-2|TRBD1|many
TGCAGTGCGAGCGGGACAGGCTGGAGTACGGCTGGCTACACCTTC
CSASGTGWSTAGYTF
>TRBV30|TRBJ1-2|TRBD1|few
TGTGCCTGGAGTGTATCAGGGGGGTTTGGCTACACCTTC
CAWSVSGGFGYTF
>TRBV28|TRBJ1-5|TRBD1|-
TGTGCCAGCAGCCACAGGGCTAACAGGGGCGGGATAATAGCCCAGCATTTT
CASSHRANRGGIIAQHF
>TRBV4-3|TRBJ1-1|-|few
TGCGCCAGCAGCCAAGATCTGGGAGGGCGGGGTTTCTTT
CASSQDLGGRGFF
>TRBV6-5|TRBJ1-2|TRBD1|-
TGTGCCAGCAGTTACGATCAGGGGGTTCAAAGCTACACCTTC
CASSYDQGVQSYTF
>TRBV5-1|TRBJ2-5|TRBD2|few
TGCGCCACCTCTAGCGGGGAATACCAAGAGACCCAGTACTTC
CATSSGEYQETQYF
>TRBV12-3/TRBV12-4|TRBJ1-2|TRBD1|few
TGTGCCAGCGCGCCCGGACAGGGCACCCTCCGCTATGGCTACACCTTC
CASAPGQGTLRYGYTF
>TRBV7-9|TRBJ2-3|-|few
TGTGCCAGCAGCTTTGTCGGGTGGGGCACAGATACGCAGTATTTT
CASSFVGWGTDTQYF
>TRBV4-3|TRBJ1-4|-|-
TGCGCCAGCAGCCAAGAGGTCCGGAGTTGGGAAAAACTGTTTTTT
CASSQEVRSWEKLFF
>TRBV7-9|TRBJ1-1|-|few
TGTGCCAGCAGCTTAAGGGGGGTATCGGTTGGCGAAGCTTTCTTT
CASSLRGVSVGEAFF
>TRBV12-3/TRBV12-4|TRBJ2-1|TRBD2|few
TGTGCCAGCAGTTTACGGACTAGCGATTCAAATGAGCAGTTCTTC
CASSLRTSDSNEQFF
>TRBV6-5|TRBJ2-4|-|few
TGTGCCAGCAGTTACTCGATCCCCCCAGGGTCCAAAAACATTCAGTACTTC
CASSYSIPPGSKNIQYF
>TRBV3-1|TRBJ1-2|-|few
TGTGCCAGCAGCCAAGAGGAAACCTATGGCTACACCTTC
CASSQEETYGYTF
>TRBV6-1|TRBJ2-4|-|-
TGTGCCAGCAATACCAGACAAGCCAAAAACATTCAGTACTTC
CASNTRQAKNIQYF
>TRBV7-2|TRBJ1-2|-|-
TGTGCCAGCAGCTCTTGGACACAAACCCCCTATGGCTACACCTTC
CASSSWTQTPYGYTF
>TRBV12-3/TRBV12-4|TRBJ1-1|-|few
TGTGCCAGCAATTCCAGGGGAACTGAAGCTTTCTTT
CASNSRGTEAFF
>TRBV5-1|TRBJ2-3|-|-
TGCGCCAGCAGCTCGAGTGTCACAGATACGCAGTATTTT
CASSSSVTDTQYF
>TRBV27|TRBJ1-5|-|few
TGTGCCAGCAGTCAATGGGGAGTTCAGCCCCAGCATTTT
CASSQWGVQPQHF
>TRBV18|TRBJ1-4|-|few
TGTGCCAGCTCACCTCCGGGTAATGAAAAACTGTTTTTT
CASSPPGNEKLFF
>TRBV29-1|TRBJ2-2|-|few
TGCAGCGTCGGAAGGAGAAGGGGACTCACCGGGGAGCTGTTTTTT
CSVGRRRGLTGELFF
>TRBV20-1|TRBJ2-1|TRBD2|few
TGCAGTGCTAGAGAGGGGACTACTCGACGGGGGCAGTTCTTC
CSAREGTTRRGQFF
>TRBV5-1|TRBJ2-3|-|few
TGCGCCAGCCAAACTTTACAGGGTATGGGCACAGATACGCAGTATTTT
CASQTLQGMGTDTQYF
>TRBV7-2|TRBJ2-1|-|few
TGTGCCAGCAGCTTTCCCCCCGCGAGTGAGCAGTTCTTC
CASSFPPASEQFF
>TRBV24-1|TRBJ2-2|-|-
TGTGCCACCAGGGGGTCCACCGGGGAGCTGTTTTTT
CATRGSTGELFF
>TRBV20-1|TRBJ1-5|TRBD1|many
TGCAGTGCTAGATCCCGGGACAGTTTCAATCAGCCCCAGCATTTT
CSARSRDSFNQPQHF
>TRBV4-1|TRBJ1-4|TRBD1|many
TGCGCCAGCAGCCGAGGGACAGGGGAAGAAAAACTGTTTTTT
CASSRGTGEEKLFF
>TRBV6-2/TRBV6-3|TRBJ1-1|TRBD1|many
TGTGCCAGCAGTGAGCTGACAGGGGTGAACACTGAAGCTTTCTTT
CASSELTGVNTEAFF
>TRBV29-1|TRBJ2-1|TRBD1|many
TGCAGCGTTCCCACCGGGACAGGGAATGGGGCGCAGTTCTTC
CSVPTGTGNGAQFF
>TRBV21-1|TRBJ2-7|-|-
TGTGCCAGCAGCAAGCCTGTCGGGGCCCCACTCTACGAGCAGTACTTC
CASSKPVGAPLYEQYF
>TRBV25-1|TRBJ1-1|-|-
TGTGCCAGCAAGATCTCGAACACTGAAGCTTTCTTT
CASKISNTEAFF
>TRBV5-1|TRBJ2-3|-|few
TGCGCCAGCTCCATGGTTCCCACAGATACGCAGTATTTT
CASSMVPTDTQYF
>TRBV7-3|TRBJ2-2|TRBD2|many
TGTGCCAGAGCGTGGGCCGGGGGGACCGGGGAGCTGTTTTTT
CARAWAGGTGELFF
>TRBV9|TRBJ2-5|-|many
TGTGCCAGCAGCGTATTAGGAGGGGAAGAAGAGACCCAGTACTTC
CASSVLGGEEETQYF
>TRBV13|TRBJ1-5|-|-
TGTGCCAGCCCTCGGGAGAGCAATCAGCCCCAGCATTTT
CASPRESNQPQHF
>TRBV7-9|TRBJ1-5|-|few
TGTGCCAGCAGCTTGTCAGGGGCCGGGGGGGCCCAGCATTTT
CASSLSGAGGAQHF
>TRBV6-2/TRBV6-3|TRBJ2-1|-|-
TGTGCCAGCAATAGGCCCGGGTCCAATGAGCAGTTCTTC
CASNRPGSNEQFF
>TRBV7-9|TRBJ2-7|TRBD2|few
TGTGCCAGCAGCTTCGGCGGGGGGTCGACCTACGAGCAGTACTTC
CASSFGGGSTYEQYF
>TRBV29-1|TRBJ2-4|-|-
TGCAGCGTTGTCGGACAGCTAGCCAAAAACATTCAGTACTTC
CSVVGQLAKNIQYF
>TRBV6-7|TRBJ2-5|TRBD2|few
TGTGCCAGCAGCCAACCAGGCGGGGGGCGAGAGACCCAGTACTTC
CASSQPGGGRETQYF
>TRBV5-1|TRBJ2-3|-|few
TGCGCCAGCAGAAGGTCGGACAGTCCCTCTAGCACAGATACGCAGTATTTT
CASRRSDSPSSTDTQYF
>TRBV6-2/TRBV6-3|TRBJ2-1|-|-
TGTGCCAGCAGTTACTTAGGATCGACGTACAATGAGCAGTTCTTC
CASSYLGSTYNEQFF
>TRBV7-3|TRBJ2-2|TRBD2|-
TGTGCCAGCAGCACCCGGGGGGTAGCCCCCGCGGAGCTGTTTTTT
CASSTRGVAPAELFF
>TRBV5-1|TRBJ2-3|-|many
TGCGCCAGCAGCTTGGGTTCTGGGGAGGATACGCAGTATTTT
CASSLGSGEDTQYF
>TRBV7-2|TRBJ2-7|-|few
TGTGCCAGCAGCTTAAAGGAGGGATACGAGCAGTACTTC
CASSLKEGYEQYF
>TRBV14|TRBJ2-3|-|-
TGTGCCAGCGGGCCCGGGGGGCCGCGGGGAGATACGCAGTATTTT
CASGPGGPRGDTQYF
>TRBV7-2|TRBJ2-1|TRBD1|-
TGTGCCAGCAGCTTAACAGCCGGGACAGGGGCAGGCGAGCAGTTCTTC
CASSLTAGTGAGEQFF
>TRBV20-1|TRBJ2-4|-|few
TGCAGTGCCCCGGACGGGCCAAAGAGGATTCAGTACTTC
CSAPDGPKRIQYF
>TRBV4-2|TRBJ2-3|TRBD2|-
TGTGCCAGCAGCCAAGATTCGCGGGGGGCGGGTGCTGATACGCAGTATTTT
CASSQDSRGAGADTQYF
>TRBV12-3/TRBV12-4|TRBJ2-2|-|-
TGTGCCAGCAGTTTGACCCGGGACTGGGGGCCGAACGCCGGGGAGCTGTTTTTT
CASSLTRDWGPNAGELFF